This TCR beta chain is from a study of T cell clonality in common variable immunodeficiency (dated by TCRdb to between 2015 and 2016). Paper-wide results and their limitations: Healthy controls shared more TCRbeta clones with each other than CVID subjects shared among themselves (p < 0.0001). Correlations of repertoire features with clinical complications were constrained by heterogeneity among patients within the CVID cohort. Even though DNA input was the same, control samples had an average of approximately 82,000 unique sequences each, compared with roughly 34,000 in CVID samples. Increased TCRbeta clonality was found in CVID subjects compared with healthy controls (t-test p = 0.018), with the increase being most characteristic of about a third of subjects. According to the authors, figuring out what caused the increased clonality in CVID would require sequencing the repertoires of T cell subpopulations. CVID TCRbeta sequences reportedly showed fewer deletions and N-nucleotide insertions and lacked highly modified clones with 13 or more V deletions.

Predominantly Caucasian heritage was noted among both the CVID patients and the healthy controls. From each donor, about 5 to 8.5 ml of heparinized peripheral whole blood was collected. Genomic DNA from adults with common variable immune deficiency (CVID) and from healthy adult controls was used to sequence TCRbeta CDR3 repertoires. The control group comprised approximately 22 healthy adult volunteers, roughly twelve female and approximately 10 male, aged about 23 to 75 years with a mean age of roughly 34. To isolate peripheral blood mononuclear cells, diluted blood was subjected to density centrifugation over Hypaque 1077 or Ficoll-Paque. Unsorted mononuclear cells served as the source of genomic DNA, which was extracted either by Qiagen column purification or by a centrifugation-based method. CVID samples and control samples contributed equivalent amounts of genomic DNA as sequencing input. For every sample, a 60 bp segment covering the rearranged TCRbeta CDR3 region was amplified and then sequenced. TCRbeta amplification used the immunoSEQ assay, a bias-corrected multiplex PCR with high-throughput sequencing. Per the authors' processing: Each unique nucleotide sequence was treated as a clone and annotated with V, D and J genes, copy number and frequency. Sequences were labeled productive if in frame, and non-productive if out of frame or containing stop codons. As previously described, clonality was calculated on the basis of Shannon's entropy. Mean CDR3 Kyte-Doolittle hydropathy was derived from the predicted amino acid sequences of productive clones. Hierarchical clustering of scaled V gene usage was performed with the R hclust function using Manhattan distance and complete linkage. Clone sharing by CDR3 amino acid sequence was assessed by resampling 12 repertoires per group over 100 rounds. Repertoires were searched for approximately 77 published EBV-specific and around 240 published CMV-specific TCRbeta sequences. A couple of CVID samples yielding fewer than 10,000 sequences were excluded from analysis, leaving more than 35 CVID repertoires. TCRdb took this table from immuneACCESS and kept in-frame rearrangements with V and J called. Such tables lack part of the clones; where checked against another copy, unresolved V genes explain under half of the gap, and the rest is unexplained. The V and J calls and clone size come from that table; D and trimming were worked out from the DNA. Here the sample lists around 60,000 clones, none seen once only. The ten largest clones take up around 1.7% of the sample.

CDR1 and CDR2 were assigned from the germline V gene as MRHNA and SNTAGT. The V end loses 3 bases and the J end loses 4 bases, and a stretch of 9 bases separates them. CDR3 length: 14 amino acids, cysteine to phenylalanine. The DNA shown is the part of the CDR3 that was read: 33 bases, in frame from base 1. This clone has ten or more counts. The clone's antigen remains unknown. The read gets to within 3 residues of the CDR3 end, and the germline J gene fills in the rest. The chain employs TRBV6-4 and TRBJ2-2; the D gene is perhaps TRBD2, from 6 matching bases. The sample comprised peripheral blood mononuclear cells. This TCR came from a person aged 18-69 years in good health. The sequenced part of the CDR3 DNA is TGTGCCAGCAGTGAGGCGGGGAGCACCGGGGAG. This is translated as CASSEAGSTGE. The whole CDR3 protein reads CASSEAGSTGELFF.